This T cell receptor (beta chain) was identified during a study of cytomegalovirus exposure and HLA in healthy donors listed by TCRdb under 2017. About the full investigation: An earlier analysis of roughly 610 of the donors reported around 280 Gb of sequence data and 117 million unique TCR beta sequences obtained from about 179 million T cells. The genetic ancestry cluster associated with self-reported Caucasian donors included 81% of the roughly 380 genotyped donors. High-throughput TCR immunosequencing, statistical association of individual TCRs with disease status, and machine learning were combined to predict cytomegalovirus infection status. In a later analysis, previously published TCR beta repertoires from 666 donors were re-analyzed and high-resolution HLA genotyping was added so that TCR occurrence patterns could be studied. In the later analysis, no new phenotypic data were used to find candidate immune exposures; instead, reliance was placed on TCR beta sequences and their occurrence across donors. The number of donors typed differed by locus, with 629-630 for A, B, C, DRB1 and DQB1, roughly 520 for DQA1, about 610 for DPA1, and some 470 for DPB1. The study profiled the T cell repertoires of around 700 subjects by immunosequencing and related them to cytomegalovirus serostatus. HLA typing covered class I and class II loci at four-digit resolution. Donor age, sex, ethnicity and CMV serostatus were compiled alongside the repertoire data. Along with the approximately 700-subject first cohort, a separate validation cohort of around 110 different subjects was used. Genome-wide SNP genotypes for about 65% of the roughly 670 donors were used in a later genetic analysis, which treated that subset as a discovery cohort. Among 300 to 500 genotyped donors of the cohort, an average of around 250,000 unique TCR beta nucleotide sequences was sequenced per donor, of which about 19% were non-productive. The aim of the study was to test whether cataloging public T cell receptors could identify signatures of past pathogen exposure. All discovery cohort repertoires had been generated using a single sequencing platform. In an earlier analysis of 550 to 700 of the donors, high-throughput TCR beta sequencing was used to judge whether each TCR beta V gene segment behaved as functional or pseudogenic. Five DR-DQ haplotypes were treated as single units for association and clustering because of strong linkage in the cohort. An early release that covered fewer than 800 HLA-typed donors contained around 300 gigabases of sequencing data and tens of millions of unique TCR sequences.

In total, around 600 healthy bone marrow donors made up the cohort. Cohort members were all nominally healthy when sampled, although unrecorded immune exposures were likely present. The donor tested CMV seropositive, placing the donor among the 290 or so seropositive members of the cohort. A peripheral blood sample was provided by each donor, and peripheral blood mononuclear cells were used for TCR beta sequencing. The Qiagen DNeasy Blood Extraction Kit was used to extract genomic DNA from the blood cell samples. On the study overall, not on this receptor specifically: HLA typing was unavailable for some donors at each locus, so association tests used only the typed subset. In this cohort, only TCR beta chains were sequenced, and detectable features were limited by the absence of alpha or paired-chain data. Cytomegalovirus status was reported to be diagnosed by the classifier with high specificity and sensitivity in both the original and validation cohorts. At a false discovery rate of 0.05, a later analysis linked approximately 18,000 TCR beta sequences to specific HLA alleles. The study gave a list of 150 to 200 TCR beta chains associated with cytomegalovirus. V-gene and J-gene trimming of TCR beta chains was associated with a missense DCLRE1C variant in a later genetic analysis, and the association was replicated in an independent cohort. According to a later genetic analysis, donors in an Asian-associated ancestry cluster had fewer N-insertions in productive TCRs than the approximately 650-donor mean. While some public TCRs were present in many individuals, most TCR sequences turned up only very rarely across donors. A later analysis reported that several top co-occurrence clusters appeared linked to parvovirus B19, influenza, CMV and Epstein-Barr virus. Some IMGT-functional V segments, including TRBV6-2 and TRBV6-3, could not be distinguished by the 87-base-pair reads and were therefore excluded. The earlier analysis of around 600 of the donors excluded roughly 16 rarely observed V segments, including chromosome 9 orphons, because counts were too low. The authors suggested that the approach could potentially be generalized to other disease states and immunological phenotypes. In a later analysis, TCR association rates were found to vary across HLA loci, with the most associated TCRs seen for DRB1 alleles and the fewest for HLA-C alleles. In a later analysis, HLA-associated TCR beta chains were found to be more clonally expanded and to have lower generation probabilities than equally common non-associated chains. An earlier analysis of some 560 of the donors showed that most TCR beta V segments appeared in productive rearrangements either about 87% or about 30% of the time, which broadly matched IMGT annotations. Assigning TCR associations to individual alleles was difficult when HLA alleles, especially DR and DQ, strongly co-occurred. According to a later analysis, most CMV-associated TCR beta chains appeared to be HLA-restricted, and the HLA associations seemed to be driven largely by CMV exposure. Presence/absence analyses assumed roughly uniform sequencing depth across donors, an assumption that may not hold. Correlated functional status among segregating V segments might be attributable to linkage disequilibrium, but an unknown experimental factor could not be ruled out. The only immune exposure information available for the cohort was CMV serostatus. A group of highly shared sequence variants was considered likely to be a technical artifact of the sequencing pipeline. A further reported finding was that TCR beta sequences accurately predicted the HLA-A and HLA-B alleles for most subjects in the first cohort. A few of the identified cytomegalovirus-associated TCR beta chains were confirmed in vitro to be specific for cytomegalovirus antigens.

V lost 1 base and J lost 7 bases; the stretch between them is 14 bases long. The CDR3 spans 15 residues, from the cysteine through the phenylalanine. Only the CDR3 DNA stays, 45 bases, in frame from base 1. Taken from the germline V gene, the CDR1 and CDR2 loops are SGDLS and YYNGEE. The library was made by the immunoSEQ multiplex PCR assay. A mixture of 60 forward primers for TCR Vbeta segments and 13 reverse primers for TCR Jbeta segments was used in the multiplex PCR. Amplification of the CDR3 region of rearranged TCR beta genes was performed with a multiplex PCR assay on genomic DNA. The Illumina HiSeq System was used to sequence the amplified TCR beta libraries as 87-base-pair reads. As for how the authors treated the data: A later analysis counted about 76 million unique TCR beta chains across the approximately 700 repertoires, and some 11 million of these chains were shared by at least two donors. Raw reads were error-corrected and collapsed into unique sequences by a nearest-neighbor algorithm in which closely related sequences were merged to remove PCR and sequencing errors. Alignment of CDR3 sequences to IMGT reference sequences was used to assign V, D and J gene segments. For a sequence to be retained, a match of at least six nucleotides was required to both a V gene segment and a J gene segment. A rearrangement was called productive if the CDR3 had no stop codons and remained in frame with V and J, and every other rearrangement was called non-productive. Following IMGT convention, CDR3 was defined as the stretch from the second conserved V-encoded cysteine up to the conserved J-encoded phenylalanine. In an earlier analysis of around 640 of the donors, sequences lacking an unambiguous match to a single V gene segment were excluded. An earlier analysis of 500 to 600 of the donors classified V segments as functional when productive rearrangements were above 56.7% and as segregating when the standard deviation between donors was above 5%. To diagnose cytomegalovirus status from the catalog of TCR beta chain sequences, a statistical classification framework was built. V and J gene assignment, in a later analysis, came from comparing TCR nucleotide sequences with IMGT/GENE-DB human TR gene sequences. Using the TCRdist pipeline, a later analysis assigned CDR3 sequences along with most-parsimonious VDJ recombination scenarios. In a later analysis, each TCR beta chain was defined by its CDR3 amino acid sequence together with its V-gene family, and reads lacking a unique V-gene family were excluded. As a way to deal with suspected cross-contamination and a sequencing artifact, a later analysis dropped 450 to 700 nucleotide sequences that were highly shared and had low generation probability. In a later analysis, a clonal expansion index was calculated for each public chain from normalized within-repertoire ranks of inferred template counts. Generation probabilities in a later analysis came from a VDJ recombination model fitted to out-of-frame rearrangements, and those results were checked against IGoR. In a later analysis, hypergeometric tests were used to score TCR-TCR, TCR-HLA and TCR-CMV co-occurrence, with a repertoire-size bias correction applied to TCR pairs. In a later analysis, false discovery rates were estimated by permuting HLA or CMV assignments 20 times. In a later analysis, co-occurring TCRs were grouped using DBSCAN, with TCRdist sequence similarity added in when clustering inside HLA-allele-positive subsets. Repertoires with fewer than 30,000 or more than 120,000 public chains, plus five repertoires with anomalous nucleotide sharing, were excluded from co-occurrence clustering. As stored in TCRdb, this immuneACCESS dataset retains in-frame rearrangements with V and J assigned. A fraction of the clones does not appear; measured against another copy, unresolved V genes explain less than half of the discrepancy, and the remainder lacks a known reason. V, J and clone size were drawn from that table, and D and trimming were deduced from the DNA. Here the sample has under 250,000 clones; about 83% occur a single time. The ten most abundant clones make up approximately 10% of the sample.

Only one count was recorded for this clone. What antigen it recognizes has not been identified. No much larger clone is present one base from it, and per-base qualities are unavailable. The sequenced sample was PBMCs. The TCR comes from a woman in her forties or fifties in good health and CMV-seropositive. The rearranged chain carries TRBV9 and TRBJ1-4; matching of 6 bases hints at TRBD1 as the D gene. CDR3 region: CASSVPAGEGEKLFF. The DNA reads TGTGCCAGCAGCGTACCAGCAGGGGAGGGTGAAAAACTGTTTTTT.